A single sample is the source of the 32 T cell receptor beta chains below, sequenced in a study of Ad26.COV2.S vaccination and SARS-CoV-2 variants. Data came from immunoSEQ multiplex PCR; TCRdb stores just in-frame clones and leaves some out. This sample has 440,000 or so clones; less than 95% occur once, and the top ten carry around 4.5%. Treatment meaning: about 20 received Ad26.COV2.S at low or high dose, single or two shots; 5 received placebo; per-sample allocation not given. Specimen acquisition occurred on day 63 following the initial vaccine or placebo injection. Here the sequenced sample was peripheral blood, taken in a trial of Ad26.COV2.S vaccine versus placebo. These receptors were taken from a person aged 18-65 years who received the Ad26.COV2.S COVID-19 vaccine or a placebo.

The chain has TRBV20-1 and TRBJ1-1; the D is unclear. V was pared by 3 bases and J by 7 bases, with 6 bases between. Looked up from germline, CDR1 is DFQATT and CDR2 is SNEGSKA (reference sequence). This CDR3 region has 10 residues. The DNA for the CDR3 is TGCAGTGCTAGCCGGGGTGAAGCTTTCTTT. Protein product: CSASRGEAFF.

CDR3 bases: TGTGCCAGCAGTGAGGGGACAAATAACTATGGCTACACCTTC. Protein sequence: CASSEGTNNYGYTF. The V call is TRBV2, the J call TRBJ1-2; a possible D gene is TRBD1 (6 bases). The CDR3 totals 14 residues. The germline CDR1 and CDR2 sequences are SNHLY and FYNNEI. Trimming pared 3 bases from V and 1 base from J, leaving 9 bases between.

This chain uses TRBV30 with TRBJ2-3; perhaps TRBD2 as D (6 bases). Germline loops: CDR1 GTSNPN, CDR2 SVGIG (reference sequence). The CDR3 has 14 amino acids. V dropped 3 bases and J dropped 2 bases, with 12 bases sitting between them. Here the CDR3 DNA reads TGTGCCTGGAGGGGGGGATATGACACAGATACGCAGTATTTT. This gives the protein CAWRGGYDTDTQYF.

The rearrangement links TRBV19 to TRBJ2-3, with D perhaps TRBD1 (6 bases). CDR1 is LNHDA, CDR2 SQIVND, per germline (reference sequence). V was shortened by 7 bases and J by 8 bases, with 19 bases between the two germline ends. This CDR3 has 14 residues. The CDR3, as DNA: TGTGCCAGTAACTCCGACAGGTTAATCGGTACGCAGTATTTT. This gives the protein CASNSDRLIGTQYF. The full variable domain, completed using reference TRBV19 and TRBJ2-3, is DGGITQSPKYLFRKEGQNVTLSCEQNLNHDAMYWYRQDPGQGLRLIYYSQIVNDFQKGDIAEGYSVSREKKESFPLTVTSAQKNPTAFYLCASNSDRLIGTQYFGPGTRLTVL.

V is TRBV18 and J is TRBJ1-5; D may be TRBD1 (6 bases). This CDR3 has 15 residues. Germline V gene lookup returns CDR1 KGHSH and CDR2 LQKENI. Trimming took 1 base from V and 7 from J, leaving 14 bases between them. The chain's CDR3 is CASSPLQGSEQPQHF. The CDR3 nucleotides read TGTGCCAGCTCACCACTACAGGGATCGGAACAGCCCCAGCATTTT.

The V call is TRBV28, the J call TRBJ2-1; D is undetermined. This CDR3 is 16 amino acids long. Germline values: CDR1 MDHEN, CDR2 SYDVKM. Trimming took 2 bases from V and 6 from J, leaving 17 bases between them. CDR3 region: CASSLIVSKGPNEQFF. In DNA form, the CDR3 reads TGTGCCAGCAGTTTAATCGTTTCAAAAGGGCCCAATGAGCAGTTCTTC.

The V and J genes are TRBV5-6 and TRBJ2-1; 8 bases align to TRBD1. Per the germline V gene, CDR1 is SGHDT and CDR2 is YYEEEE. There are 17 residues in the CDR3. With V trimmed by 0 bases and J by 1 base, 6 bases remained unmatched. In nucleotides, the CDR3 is TGTGCCAGCAGCTTGGGTCCGTACAGGGGGTCCTACAATGAGCAGTTCTTC. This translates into CASSLGPYRGSYNEQFF.

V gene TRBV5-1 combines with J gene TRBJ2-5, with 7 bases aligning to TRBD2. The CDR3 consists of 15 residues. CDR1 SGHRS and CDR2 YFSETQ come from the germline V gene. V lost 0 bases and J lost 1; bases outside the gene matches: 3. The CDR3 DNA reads TGCGCCAGCAGCTTGGTTGCTAGCGGCCAAGAGACCCAGTACTTC. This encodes CASSLVASGQETQYF. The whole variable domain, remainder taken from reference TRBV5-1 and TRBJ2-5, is KAGVTQTPRYLIKTRGQQVTLSCSPISGHRSVSWYQQTPGQGLQFLFEYFSETQRNKGNFPGRFSGRQFSNSRSEMNVSTLELGDSALYLCASSLVASGQETQYFGPGTRLLVL.

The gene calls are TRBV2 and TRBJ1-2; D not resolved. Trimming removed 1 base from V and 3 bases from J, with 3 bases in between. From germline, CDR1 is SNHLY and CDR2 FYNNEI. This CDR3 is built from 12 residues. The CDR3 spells CASSEGDYGYTF. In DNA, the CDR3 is TGTGCCAGCAGTGAAGGGGACTATGGCTACACCTTC.

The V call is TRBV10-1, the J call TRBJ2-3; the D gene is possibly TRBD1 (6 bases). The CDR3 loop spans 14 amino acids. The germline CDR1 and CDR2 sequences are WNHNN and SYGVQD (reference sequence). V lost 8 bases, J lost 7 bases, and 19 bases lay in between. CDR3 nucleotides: TGCGCCAGCCAGACTGGACAGATCAGAAATACGCAGTATTTT. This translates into CASQTGQIRNTQYF.

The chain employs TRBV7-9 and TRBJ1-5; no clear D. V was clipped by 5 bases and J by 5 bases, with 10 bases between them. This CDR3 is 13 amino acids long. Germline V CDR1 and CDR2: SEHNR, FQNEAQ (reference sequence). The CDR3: CASSLDWDQPQHF. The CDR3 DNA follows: TGTGCCAGCAGCCTCGACTGGGATCAGCCCCAGCATTTT.

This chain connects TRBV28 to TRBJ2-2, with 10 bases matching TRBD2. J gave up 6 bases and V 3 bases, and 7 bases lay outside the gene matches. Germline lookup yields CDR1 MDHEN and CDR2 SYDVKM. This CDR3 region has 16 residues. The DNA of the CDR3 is TGTGCCAGCAGTTTTTCCCAGCGGGAGGGTCCCGGGGAGCTGTTTTTT. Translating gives CASSFSQREGPGELFF. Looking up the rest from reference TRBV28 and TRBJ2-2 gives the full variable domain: DVKVTQSSRYLVKRTGEKVFLECVQDMDHENMFWYRQDPGLGLRLIYFSYDVKMKEKGDIPEGYSVSREKKERFSLILESASTNQTSMYLCASSFSQREGPGELFFGEGSRLTVL.

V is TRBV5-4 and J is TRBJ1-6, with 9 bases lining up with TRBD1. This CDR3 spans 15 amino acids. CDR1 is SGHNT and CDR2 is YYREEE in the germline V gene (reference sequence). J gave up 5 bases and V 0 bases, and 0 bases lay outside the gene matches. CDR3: CASSLGTGDNSPLHF. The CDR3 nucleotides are TGTGCCAGCAGCTTGGGGACAGGGGATAATTCACCCCTCCACTTT. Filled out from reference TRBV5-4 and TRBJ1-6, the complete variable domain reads ETGVTQSPTHLIKTRGQQVTLRCSSQSGHNTVSWYQQALGQGPQFIFQYYREEENGRGNFPPRFSGLQFPNYSSELNVNALELDDSALYLCASSLGTGDNSPLHFGNGTRLTVT.

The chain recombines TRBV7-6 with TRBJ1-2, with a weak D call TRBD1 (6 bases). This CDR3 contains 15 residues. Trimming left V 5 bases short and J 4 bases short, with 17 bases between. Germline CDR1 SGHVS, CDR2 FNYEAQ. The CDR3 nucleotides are TGTGCCAGCAGCCCCCACGGGGGCGGTTTCTATGGCTACACCTTC. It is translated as CASSPHGGGFYGYTF.

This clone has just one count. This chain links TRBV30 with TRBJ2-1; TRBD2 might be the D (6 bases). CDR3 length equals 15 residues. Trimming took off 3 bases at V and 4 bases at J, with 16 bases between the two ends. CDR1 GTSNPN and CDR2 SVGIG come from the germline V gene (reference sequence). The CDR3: CAWRSHRDSYNEQFF. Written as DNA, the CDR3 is TGTGCCTGGAGATCACACCGGGACTCTTACAATGAGCAGTTCTTC. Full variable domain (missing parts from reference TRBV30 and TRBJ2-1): SQTIHQWPATLVQPVGSPLSLECTVEGTSNPNLYWYRQAAGRGLQLLFYSVGIGQISSEVPQNLSASRPQDRQFILSSKKLLLSDSGFYLCAWRSHRDSYNEQFFGPGTRLTVL.

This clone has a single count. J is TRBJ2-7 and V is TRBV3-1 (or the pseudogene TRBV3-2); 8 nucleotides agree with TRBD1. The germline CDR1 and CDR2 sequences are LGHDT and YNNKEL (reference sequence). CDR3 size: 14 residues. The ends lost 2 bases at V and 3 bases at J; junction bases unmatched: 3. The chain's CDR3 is CASSQTGTGYEQYF. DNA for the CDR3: TGTGCCAGCAGCCAAACCGGGACAGGCTACGAGCAGTACTTC.

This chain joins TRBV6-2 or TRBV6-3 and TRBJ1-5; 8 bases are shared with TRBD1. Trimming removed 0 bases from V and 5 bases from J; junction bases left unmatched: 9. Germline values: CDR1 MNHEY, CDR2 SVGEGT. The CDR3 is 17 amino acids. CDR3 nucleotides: TGTGCCAGCAGTTACTCTCACGGCAGGGGGCCGGATCAGCCCCAGCATTTT. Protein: CASSYSHGRGPDQPQHF.

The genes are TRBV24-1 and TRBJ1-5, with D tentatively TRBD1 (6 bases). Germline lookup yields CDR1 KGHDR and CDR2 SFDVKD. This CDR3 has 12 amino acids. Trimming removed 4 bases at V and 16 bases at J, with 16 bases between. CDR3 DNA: TGTGCCACCAGTGACCACGGACAGAGTCTACATTTT. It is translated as CATSDHGQSLHF.

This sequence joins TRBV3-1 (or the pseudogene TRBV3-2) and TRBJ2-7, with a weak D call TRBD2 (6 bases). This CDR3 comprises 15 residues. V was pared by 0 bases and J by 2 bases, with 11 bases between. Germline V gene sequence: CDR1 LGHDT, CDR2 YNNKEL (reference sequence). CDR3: CASSQDLATTYEQYF. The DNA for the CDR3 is TGTGCCAGCAGCCAAGACCTAGCGACGACCTACGAGCAGTACTTC.

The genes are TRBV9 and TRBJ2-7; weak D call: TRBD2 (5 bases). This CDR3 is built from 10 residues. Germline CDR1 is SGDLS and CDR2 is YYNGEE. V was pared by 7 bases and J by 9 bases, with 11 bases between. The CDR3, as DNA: TGTGCCAGCTCCGGGGATGTGCAGTACTTC. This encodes CASSGDVQYF.

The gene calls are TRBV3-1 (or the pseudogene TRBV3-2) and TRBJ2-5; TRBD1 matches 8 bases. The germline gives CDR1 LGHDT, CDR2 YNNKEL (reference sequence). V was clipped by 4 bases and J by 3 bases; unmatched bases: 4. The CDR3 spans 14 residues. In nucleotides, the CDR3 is TGTGCCAGCAGCCCGTCACAGGGGGAAGAGACCCAGTACTTC. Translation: CASSPSQGEETQYF.

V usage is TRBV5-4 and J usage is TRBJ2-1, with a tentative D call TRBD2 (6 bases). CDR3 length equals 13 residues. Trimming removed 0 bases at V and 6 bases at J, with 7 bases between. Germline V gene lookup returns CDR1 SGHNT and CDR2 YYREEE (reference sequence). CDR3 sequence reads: CASSLELANEQFF. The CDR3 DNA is TGTGCCAGCAGCTTGGAACTAGCCAATGAGCAGTTCTTC. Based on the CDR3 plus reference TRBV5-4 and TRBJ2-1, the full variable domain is ETGVTQSPTHLIKTRGQQVTLRCSSQSGHNTVSWYQQALGQGPQFIFQYYREEENGRGNFPPRFSGLQFPNYSSELNVNALELDDSALYLCASSLELANEQFFGPGTRLTVL.

This CDR3 reads CASSRTGTQETQYF. Here the CDR3 DNA reads TGCGCCAGCAGCCGGACAGGGACCCAAGAGACCCAGTACTTC. The chain employs TRBV4-3 and TRBJ2-5; TRBD1 matches 8 bases. CDR3 length equals 14 residues. J gave up 1 base and V 4 bases, and 2 bases lay outside the gene matches. Germline values: CDR1 LGHNA, CDR2 YSLEER.

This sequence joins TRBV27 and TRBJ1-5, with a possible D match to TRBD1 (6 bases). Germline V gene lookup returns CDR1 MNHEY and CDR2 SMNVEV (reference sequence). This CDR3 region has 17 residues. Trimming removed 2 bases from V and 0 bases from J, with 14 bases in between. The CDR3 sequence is CASSLSGGPYSNQPQHF. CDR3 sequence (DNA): TGTGCCAGCAGTTTAAGCGGGGGGCCGTATAGCAATCAGCCCCAGCATTTT.

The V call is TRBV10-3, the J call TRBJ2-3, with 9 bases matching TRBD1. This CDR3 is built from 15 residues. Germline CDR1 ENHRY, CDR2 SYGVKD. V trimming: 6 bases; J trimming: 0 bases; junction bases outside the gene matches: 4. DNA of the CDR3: TGTGCCATCAGGAGACAGGGGGGGAGCACAGATACGCAGTATTTT. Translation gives CAIRRQGGSTDTQYF.

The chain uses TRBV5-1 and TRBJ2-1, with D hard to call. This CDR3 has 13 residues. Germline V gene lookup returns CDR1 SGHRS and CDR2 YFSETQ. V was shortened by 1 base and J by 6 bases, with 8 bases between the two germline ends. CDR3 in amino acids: CASSLIATNEQFF. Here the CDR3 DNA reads TGCGCCAGCAGCTTGATCGCAACCAATGAGCAGTTCTTC.

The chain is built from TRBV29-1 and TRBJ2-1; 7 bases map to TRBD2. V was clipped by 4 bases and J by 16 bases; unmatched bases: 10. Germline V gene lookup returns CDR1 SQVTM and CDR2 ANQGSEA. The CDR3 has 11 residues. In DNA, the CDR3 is TGCAGCGTTGGCTGGGAGGGAATCAACTTCTTC. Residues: CSVGWEGINFF.

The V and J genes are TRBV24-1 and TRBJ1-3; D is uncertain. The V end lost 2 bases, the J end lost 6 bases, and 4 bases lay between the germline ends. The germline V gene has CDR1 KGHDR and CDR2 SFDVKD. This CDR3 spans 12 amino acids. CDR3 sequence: CATSDYENTIYF. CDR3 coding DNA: TGTGCCACCAGTGATTACGAAAACACCATATATTTT.

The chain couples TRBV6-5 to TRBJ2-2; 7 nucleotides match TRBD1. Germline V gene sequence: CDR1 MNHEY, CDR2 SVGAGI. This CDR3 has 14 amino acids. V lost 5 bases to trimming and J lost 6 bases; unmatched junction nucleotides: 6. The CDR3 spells CASSKRQGAGELFF. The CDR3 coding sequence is TGTGCCAGCAGTAAACGACAGGGTGCCGGGGAGCTGTTTTTT.

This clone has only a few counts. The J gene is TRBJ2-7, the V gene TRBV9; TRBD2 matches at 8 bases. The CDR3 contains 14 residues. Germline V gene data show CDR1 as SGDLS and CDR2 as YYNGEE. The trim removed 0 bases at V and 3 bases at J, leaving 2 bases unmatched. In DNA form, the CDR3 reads TGTGCCAGCAGCGTAGCGGGAGGGATCTACGAGCAGTACTTC. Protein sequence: CASSVAGGIYEQYF.

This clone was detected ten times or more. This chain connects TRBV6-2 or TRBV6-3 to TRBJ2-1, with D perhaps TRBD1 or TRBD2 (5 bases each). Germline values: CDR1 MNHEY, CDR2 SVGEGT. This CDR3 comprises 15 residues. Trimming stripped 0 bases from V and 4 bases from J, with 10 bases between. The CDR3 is CASSYSGEGYNEQFF. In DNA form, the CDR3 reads TGTGCCAGCAGTTACTCTGGCGAGGGGTACAATGAGCAGTTCTTC.

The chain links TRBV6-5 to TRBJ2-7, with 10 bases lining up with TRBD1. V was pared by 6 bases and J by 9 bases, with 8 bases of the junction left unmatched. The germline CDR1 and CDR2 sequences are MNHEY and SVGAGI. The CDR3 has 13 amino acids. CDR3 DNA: TGTGCCAGCAGACGGACAGGGGGTGAAGGGCAGTACTTC. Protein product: CASRRTGGEGQYF.